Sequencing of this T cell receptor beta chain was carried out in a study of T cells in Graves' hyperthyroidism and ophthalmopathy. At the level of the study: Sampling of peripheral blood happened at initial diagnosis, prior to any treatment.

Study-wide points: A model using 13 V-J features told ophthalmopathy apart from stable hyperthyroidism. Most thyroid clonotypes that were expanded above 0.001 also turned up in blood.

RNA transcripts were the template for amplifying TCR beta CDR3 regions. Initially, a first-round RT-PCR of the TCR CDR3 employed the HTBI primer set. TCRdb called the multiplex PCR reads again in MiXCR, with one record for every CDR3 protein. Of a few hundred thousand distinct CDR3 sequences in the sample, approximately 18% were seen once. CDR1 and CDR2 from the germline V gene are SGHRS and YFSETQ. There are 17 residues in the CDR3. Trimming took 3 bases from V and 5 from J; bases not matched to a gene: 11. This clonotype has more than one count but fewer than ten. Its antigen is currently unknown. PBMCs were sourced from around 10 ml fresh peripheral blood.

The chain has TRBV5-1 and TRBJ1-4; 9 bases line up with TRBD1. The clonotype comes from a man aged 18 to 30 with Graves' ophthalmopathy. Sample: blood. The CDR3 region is CASSSHGGGTGNEKLFF. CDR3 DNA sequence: TGCGCCAGCAGCTCCCATGGTGGAGGGACAGGGAATGAAAAACTGTTTTTT.